This TCR beta chain was sequenced in a study of T cells in Graves' hyperthyroidism and ophthalmopathy. Study-level points and caveats: Most thyroid clonotypes expanded above 0.001 were also detected in blood.

RNA transcripts provided the source from which TCR beta CDR3 regions were amplified. HTBI primers drove first-round RT-PCR of the TCR CDR3. TCRdb used MiXCR to reprocess the multiplex PCR reads, holding one entry per CDR3 protein. The sample contains tens of thousands of distinct CDR3 sequences, about 53% of which appear only once. The authors deemed Graves' hyperthyroidism stable absent ophthalmopathy progression within 18 months. Patients aged 18 to 65 with hyperthyroidism were newly diagnosed, with duration under 2 months. This clonotype was counted at least ten times. The antigen remains unidentified. The CDR3 is 12 residues long. Germline V gene data show CDR1 as DFQATT and CDR2 as SNEGSKA (reference sequence). The V gene lost 3 bases and the J gene lost 7 bases, with 9 bases spanning the gap.

The chain couples TRBV20-1 to TRBJ1-4; D ambiguous. The receptor's source is a man between 18 and 35 years old with Graves' hyperthyroidism. The sequenced material came from peripheral blood or thyroid tissue (not recorded which). CDR3 bases: TGCAGTGCTAGGTTTTGGGGTGAAAAACTGTTTTTT. It yields the protein CSARFWGEKLFF.